These 22 T cell receptor beta chains originate from one sample sequenced in a study of breast tumors, draining lymph nodes, adjacent tissues. The lymph nodes were axillary draining lymph nodes from breast cancer patients. TCRdb redid the calling of the multiplex PCR reads with MiXCR, one entry per CDR3 protein. The sample shows approximately 90,000 distinct CDR3 sequences, approximately 29% of them seen only once. Sequencing was done on a sample of axillary lymph node tissue. The origin of the receptors is a female donor with breast cancer. Some clones in this sample may be carry-over from other donors' samples.

This clonotype has ten or more counts. This chain uses TRBV5-1 with TRBJ2-5; TRBD1 aligns across 10 bases. The V and J ends lost 5 bases and 5 bases, in that order; junction bases with no gene match: 6. This CDR3 is built from 14 residues. Germline loops: CDR1 SGHRS, CDR2 YFSETQ. CDR3 loop: CASRGTGVGETQYF. In nucleotides, the CDR3 is TGCGCCAGCAGAGGGACAGGGGTCGGGGAGACCCAGTACTTC.

The chain joins TRBV19 to TRBJ1-4; a possible D gene is TRBD1 (5 bases). The germline V gene encodes CDR1 LNHDA and CDR2 SQIVND (reference sequence). The CDR3 is made up of 17 amino acids. V was clipped by 3 bases and J by 5 bases, with 19 bases between them. The CDR3 nucleotides are TGTGCCAGTAGTATCGGGACTAGCGGGAGAGACAATGAAAAACTGTTTTTT. This codes for CASSIGTSGRDNEKLFF.

This clonotype was recorded many times. A read error may explain this, as a much larger clone is one base away. The V and J genes are TRBV6-5 and TRBJ1-6; D perhaps matches TRBD1 (6 bases). The CDR3 is 13 amino acids. V lost 7 bases, J lost 10 bases, and 14 bases lay in between. Germline V lookup: CDR1 MNHEY, CDR2 SVGAGI. The CDR3 reads CASKPGVNSPLHF. The CDR3 region has the DNA TGTGCCAGCAAACCAGGGGTTAACTCACCCCTCCACTTT.

The chain couples TRBV19 to TRBJ2-2, with 8 bases that match TRBD2. Germline CDR1 and CDR2: LNHDA and SQIVND (reference sequence). The V and J ends lost 7 bases and 4 bases, in that order; junction bases with no gene match: 5. This CDR3 region has 14 residues. The CDR3 is CASNKGTSTGELFF. The CDR3 coding sequence is TGTGCCAGTAATAAGGGGACTAGCACCGGGGAGCTGTTTTTT.

The table lists this clonotype with many counts. The chain carries TRBV3-1 and TRBJ2-7, with D perhaps matching TRBD1 or TRBD2 (6 bases each). This CDR3 contains 13 residues. The V gene's germline CDR1 is LGHDT and CDR2 YNNKEL (reference sequence). Trimming left V 1 base short and J 8 bases short, with 12 bases between. CDR3 amino acids: CASSQGGARKQYF. The CDR3 DNA is TGTGCCAGCAGCCAAGGGGGGGCCAGGAAGCAGTACTTC.

This clonotype was picked up many times. The chain uses TRBV19 and TRBJ1-2; D gene unclear. CDR3 length: 15 amino acids. Trimming cost V 3 bases and J 4 bases, with 15 bases left between them. CDR1 is LNHDA, CDR2 SQIVND, per germline (reference sequence). The CDR3 nucleotides are TGTGCCAGTAGTATTGTCGGGCGCGGTTTCTATGGCTACACCTTC. It specifies CASSIVGRGFYGYTF. Filled out from reference TRBV19 and TRBJ1-2, the complete variable domain reads DGGITQSPKYLFRKEGQNVTLSCEQNLNHDAMYWYRQDPGQGLRLIYYSQIVNDFQKGDIAEGYSVSREKKESFPLTVTSAQKNPTAFYLCASSIVGRGFYGYTFGSGTRLTVV.

This clonotype was observed at least ten times. A much more abundant neighbour one base away suggests this may be a read error. This rearrangement joins TRBV7-2 to TRBJ1-2; D is perhaps TRBD1 (6 bases). This CDR3 spans 15 amino acids. CDR1 is SGHTA and CDR2 is FQGNSA in the germline V gene. For the CDR3, the DNA is TGTGCCAGCAGCTTACGGGGGCGAGATCCATATGGCTACCCCTTC. Protein sequence: CASSLRGRDPYGYPF.

As regards this clonotype: Given a much more abundant clone one base away, this may be a read error. This rearrangement joins TRBV6-5 to TRBJ2-1; a possible D gene is TRBD2 (6 bases). This CDR3 is built from 14 residues. CDR1 is MNHEY, CDR2 SVGAGI, per germline. Between the trimmed V and J ends, which lost 10 bases and 4 bases, there was a span of 17 bases. CDR3 residues: CATSRGNIYNEQFF. DNA for the CDR3: TGTGCCACCAGCCGGGGGAATATTTACAATGAGCAGTTCTTC.

On this clonotype itself: A read error may produce the germline difference seen at one junction end. The V gene is TRBV7-2, the J gene TRBJ2-3; 8 nucleotides match TRBD2. The CDR3 is 18 residues long. Germline V gene sequence: CDR1 SGHTA, CDR2 FQGNSA. CDR3 in amino acids: CAGSRREGTTHGPHTQYF. In nucleotides, the CDR3 is TGTGCCGGCAGCCGCCGGGAGGGGACTACGCATGGGCCACATACGCAGTATTTT.

This clonotype was seen repeatedly, ten times or more. This sequence joins TRBV6-2 or TRBV6-3 and TRBJ1-5; weak D call: TRBD1 (5 bases). V was trimmed by 5 bases and J by 8 bases, leaving 16 bases between them. The CDR3 runs 14 residues. The V gene's germline CDR1 is MNHEY and CDR2 SVGEGT. The CDR3 here is CASSTLRGREPQHF. The CDR3 bases are TGTGCCAGCAGTACGCTAAGGGGCCGGGAGCCCCAGCATTTT.

This chain uses TRBV10-3 with TRBJ1-1, with unresolved D. V gave up 3 bases and J gave up 2 bases, with 7 bases separating them. Looked up from germline, CDR1 is ENHRY and CDR2 is SYGVKD. The CDR3 spans 13 residues. The CDR3 bases are TGTGCCATCAGTGACGGGATCAACACTGAAGCTTTCTTT. Encoded protein: CAISDGINTEAFF.

This clonotype was seen at least ten times. The chain is built from TRBV27 and TRBJ2-5; 8 bases are shared with TRBD2. Unmatched junction bases numbered 11, after V lost 7 bases and J lost 4 bases. This CDR3 spans 15 amino acids. Looked up from germline, CDR1 is MNHEY and CDR2 is SMNVEV (reference sequence). The CDR3 region has the DNA TGTGCCAGCAATAGAGCGGGAGTACATGGAGAGACCCAGTACTTC. Protein sequence: CASNRAGVHGETQYF.

This clonotype was counted ten times or more. This may arise from a read error, as a much more abundant clone is one base away. V and J are TRBV7-2 and TRBJ1-3; D ambiguous. CDR1 and CDR2 from the germline V gene are SGHTA and FQGNSA. CDR3 length equals 15 residues. CDR3 sequence (DNA): TGTGCCGGCAGCGCCGAGGTGGGCTCTGGAAACACCATATATTTT. Protein sequence: CAGSAEVGSGNTIYF.

Many counts were recorded for this clonotype. The chain has TRBV19 and TRBJ2-5, with 8 bases matching TRBD1. The CDR3 has 13 amino acids. The junction had 11 bases not matched to a gene; V was cut back by 6 bases and J by 11 bases. CDR1 LNHDA and CDR2 SQIVND come from the germline V gene (reference sequence). The CDR3 nucleotides read TGTGCCAGTAGCTATAGTCAGGGGGCGCCTCAGTACTTC. Protein: CASSYSQGAPQYF.

This clonotype has ten or more counts. V usage is TRBV6-5 and J usage is TRBJ1-5, with 7 bases lining up with TRBD1. Germline CDR1 reads MNHEY; CDR2 reads SVGAGI. The CDR3 has 14 residues. With 6 bases clipped from V and 7 bases from J, the junction kept 9 bases outside the gene matches. CDR3 nucleotide sequence: TGTGCCAGCAGCCAAACAGGGGAAGGACAGCCCCAGCATTTT. Amino acids: CASSQTGEGQPQHF.

This clonotype was recorded at least ten times. This sequence joins TRBV29-1 and TRBJ2-1; D is ambiguous. There are 12 residues in the CDR3. V was pared by 4 bases and J by 8 bases, with 12 bases between. Germline V gives CDR1 SQVTM, CDR2 ANQGSEA. The CDR3, as DNA: TGCAGCGTTGGGGTAGTTGAAGATGAGCAGTTCTTC. It codes for CSVGVVEDEQFF.

As to this clonotype: It may be a read error: a sequence one base away is much more abundant. DNA of the CDR3: TGTGCCAGCAGTCGCCGGGGACTAGCGACAGATACGCAGTATTTT. Translating gives CASSRRGLATDTQYF. The genes are TRBV6-4 and TRBJ2-3; 10 nucleotides agree with TRBD2. V was pared by 5 bases and J by 3 bases, with 5 bases of the junction left unmatched. Per germline, CDR1 MRHNA and CDR2 SNTAGT. The CDR3 consists of 15 residues.

The V and J genes are TRBV19 and TRBJ2-1; 12 bases align to TRBD2. The germline CDR1 and CDR2 sequences are LNHDA and SQIVND (reference sequence). This CDR3 is 15 amino acids long. After removal of 6 bases from V and 7 bases from J, the junction contained 7 bases not matched to a gene. CDR3: CASSAGLAGANEQFF. Here the CDR3 DNA reads TGTGCCAGTAGCGCGGGACTAGCGGGTGCAAATGAGCAGTTCTTC.

This clonotype was observed at least ten times. The chain joins TRBV29-1 to TRBJ2-3; 14 bases are a match to TRBD2. V lost 6 bases to trimming and J lost 1 base; unmatched junction nucleotides: 12. From germline, CDR1 is SQVTM and CDR2 ANQGSEA. The CDR3 loop spans 18 amino acids. The CDR3 region is CSVSPGTSGSTGTDTQYF. CDR3 DNA sequence: TGCAGCGTCAGCCCCGGGACTAGCGGGAGCACGGGCACAGATACGCAGTATTTT.

The table lists this clonotype with many counts. The chain recombines TRBV7-3 with TRBJ2-1; D call uncertain. This CDR3 spans 14 amino acids. Deletions cut 6 bases from V and 9 bases from J, with 18 bases between. Germline loops: CDR1 SGHTA, CDR2 FQGTGA. The CDR3 DNA follows: TGTGCCAGCAGGCCGACGGGCGGCCGACGTGAGCAGTTCTTC. Its protein product is CASRPTGGRREQFF.

This clonotype was counted ten times or more. The gene calls are TRBV29-1 and TRBJ2-1; the match to TRBD2 covers 8 bases. The J segment lost 9 bases and the V segment lost 3 bases, leaving 10 bases of the junction unmatched. Per germline, CDR1 SQVTM and CDR2 ANQGSEA. The CDR3 runs to 14 residues. CDR3 sequence reads: CSVDGGRLRGEQFF. The CDR3, as DNA: TGCAGCGTTGATGGCGGGAGGCTTCGTGGTGAGCAGTTCTTC.

The chain uses TRBV27 and TRBJ2-1, with TRBD2 matching 11 bases. This CDR3 is 15 amino acids long. Trimming removed 2 bases from V and 6 bases from J; junction bases left unmatched: 3. In germline, CDR1 is MNHEY, CDR2 SMNVEV (reference sequence). For the CDR3, the DNA is TGTGCCAGCAGTTTAGCACTAGCGGGAGTCAATGAGCAGTTCTTC. It specifies CASSLALAGVNEQFF.